This T cell receptor beta chain was observed in a study of blood T cell repertoires in COVID-19. Across the study: Researchers got acute and convalescent COVID-19 samples from the United States, Italy and Spain. T cells, B-cell-depleted T cells, or PBMCs provided the cDNA or gDNA that served as material.

Original processing methods: Reference gene primers were amplified, and this amplification served to estimate nucleated cell counts. TCRdb's copy holds only in-frame clones and misses some; the assay was immunoSEQ multiplex PCR. V and J calls plus clone size are reproduced from that table; the DNA served to infer D and trimming. The sample carries 130,000 or so clones, around 85% recorded once. The TCR was taken from an elderly woman with acute or convalescent COVID-19. Sequencing was carried out using peripheral blood.

CDR3 residues: CASSGGQTNQPQHF. As DNA, the CDR3 is TGCGCCAGCAGTGGCGGACAAACCAATCAGCCCCAGCATTTT. The chain uses TRBV10-1 and TRBJ1-5; D perhaps matches TRBD1 (5 bases). Germline V gene sequence: CDR1 WNHNN, CDR2 SYGVQD (reference sequence). Trimming stripped 4 bases from V and 3 bases from J, with 10 bases between. This CDR3 has 14 amino acids.